This T cell receptor beta chain emerged from a study of T cells in Graves' hyperthyroidism and ophthalmopathy. General study points: Blood also held most thyroid clonotypes expanded beyond 0.001.

Amplified TCR beta CDR3 regions came from RNA transcripts. The HTBI primer set was used in a first-round RT-PCR of the TCR CDR3. TCRdb reanalysed the multiplex PCR reads using MiXCR and keeps one entry per CDR3 protein. The sample yields approximately 600,000 distinct CDR3 sequences, roughly 15% seen once. This clonotype turned up a few times. Its antigen is as yet unknown. One end of the junction fails to match germline, which may point to a read error. CDR3 size: 14 residues. Germline lookup yields CDR1 SSHAT and CDR2 FNYEAQ (reference sequence). Each ophthalmopathy patient scored at least 3 on the Clinical Activity Score and at least 4 on NOSPECS grade, with duration under 3 months. Investigators excluded patients with uncontrolled infection, other autoimmune disease, pregnancy or lactation. This sample holds PBMCs from roughly 10 ml fresh peripheral blood.

The V call is TRBV7-7, the J call TRBJ2-2; the D is unclear. The receptor was isolated from a woman in her thirties or forties with Graves' ophthalmopathy. Sequencing was performed on blood. CDR3 amino acids: CASSLSGESGELFF. Written as DNA, the CDR3 is TGTGCTAGCAGCCTCTCTGGCGAGTCCGGGGAGCTGTTTTTT.